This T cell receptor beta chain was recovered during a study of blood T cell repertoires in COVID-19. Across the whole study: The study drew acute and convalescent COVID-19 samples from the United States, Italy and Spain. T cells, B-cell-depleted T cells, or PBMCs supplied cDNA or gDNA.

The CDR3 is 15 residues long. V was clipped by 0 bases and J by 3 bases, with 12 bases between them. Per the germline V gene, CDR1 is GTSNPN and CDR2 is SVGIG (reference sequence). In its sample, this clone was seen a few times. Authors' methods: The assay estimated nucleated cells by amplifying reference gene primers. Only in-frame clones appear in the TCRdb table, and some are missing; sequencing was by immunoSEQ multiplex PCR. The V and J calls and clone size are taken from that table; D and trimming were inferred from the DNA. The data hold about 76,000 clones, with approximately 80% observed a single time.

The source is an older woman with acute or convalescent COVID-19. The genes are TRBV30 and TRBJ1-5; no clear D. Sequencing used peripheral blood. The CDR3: CAWSVGGYDNQPQHF. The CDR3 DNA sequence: TGTGCCTGGAGTGTGGGAGGCTATGACAATCAGCCCCAGCATTTT.